These 6 T cell receptor beta chains were sequenced from one sample in a study of cytomegalovirus exposure and HLA in healthy donors. PCR involved 60 Vbeta and 13 Jbeta primers. Repertoires were generated with immunoSEQ multiplex PCR, while TCRdb's copy carries only in-frame clones and drops some. Of around 170,000 clones listed, 79% are singletons. Sequencing was carried out using PBMCs. The receptors originated from a middle-aged woman in good health and CMV-seronegative.

This chain connects TRBV7-9 to TRBJ2-7; TRBD1 agrees at 7 bases. V lost 5 bases, J lost 2 bases, and 6 bases stayed unmatched. The CDR3 totals 14 residues. In germline, CDR1 is SEHNR, CDR2 FQNEAQ (reference sequence). In nucleotides, the CDR3 is TGTGCCAGCAGCGTGGGACAGCCACCCTACGAGCAGTACTTC. Amino acids: CASSVGQPPYEQYF. Based on the CDR3 plus reference TRBV7-9 and TRBJ2-7, the full variable domain is DTGVSQNPRHKITKRGQNVTFRCDPISEHNRLYWYRQTLGQGPEFLTYFQNEAQLEKSRLLSDRFSAERPKGSFSTLEIQRTEQGDSAMYLCASSVGQPPYEQYFGPGTRLTVT.

This clone was seen once. This sequence joins TRBV14 and TRBJ1-3, with TRBD1 matching 7 bases. V dropped 4 bases and J dropped 11; count of bases not matched to a gene: 2. The CDR3 runs 11 residues. Germline CDR1 and CDR2: SGHDN and FVKESK. In DNA, the CDR3 is TGTGCCAGCAGCCTTAGGGGGCCCATATATTTT. Amino acids: CASSLRGPIYF.

This rearrangement joins TRBV11-2 to TRBJ2-2; 8 bases line up with TRBD1. The CDR3 is made up of 16 amino acids. J lost 7 bases, V lost 4 bases, and 11 bases had no gene match. Per the germline V gene, CDR1 is SGHAT and CDR2 is FQNNGV. The CDR3 reads CASSSPDRDVGGELFF. In DNA, the CDR3 is TGTGCCAGCAGCTCACCGGACAGGGATGTAGGCGGGGAGCTGTTTTTT.

The chain carries TRBV11-3 and TRBJ2-1; 11 bases agree with TRBD1. The CDR3 has 15 residues. The germline V gene encodes CDR1 SGHNT and CDR2 YENEEA. V lost 4 bases and J lost 4; bases outside the gene matches: 3. CDR3 bases: TGTGCCAGCAGCTCCGGGACAGGGGGTTACAATGAGCAGTTCTTC. This codes for CASSSGTGGYNEQFF. Full variable domain (rest looked up from reference TRBV11-3 and TRBJ2-1): EAGVVQSPRYKIIEKKQPVAFWCNPISGHNTLYWYLQNLGQGPELLIRYENEEAVDDSQLPKDRFSAERLKGVDSTLKIQPAELGDSAVYLCASSSGTGGYNEQFFGPGTRLTVL.

This clone has a single count. V and J are TRBV30 and TRBJ1-5; a weak D match, TRBD1 (5 bases). Germline CDR1 GTSNPN, CDR2 SVGIG (reference sequence). The CDR3 length is 17 residues. Trimming cost V 0 bases and J 0 bases, with 15 bases left between them. The CDR3 DNA reads TGTGCCTGGAGTGTAGGGGCAGGGCTCTATAGCAATCAGCCCCAGCATTTT. Its protein is CAWSVGAGLYSNQPQHF. The full variable domain, its missing parts supplied by reference TRBV30 and TRBJ1-5, is SQTIHQWPATLVQPVGSPLSLECTVEGTSNPNLYWYRQAAGRGLQLLFYSVGIGQISSEVPQNLSASRPQDRQFILSSKKLLLSDSGFYLCAWSVGAGLYSNQPQHFGDGTRLSIL.

The chain couples TRBV5-1 to TRBJ1-2; possibly TRBD1 for D (5 bases). The CDR3 has 17 residues. Deletions cut 1 base from V and 3 bases from J, with 19 bases between. Germline V CDR1 and CDR2: SGHRS, YFSETQ. CDR3 nucleotide sequence: TGCGCCAGCAGCTTGCGGAGGGACTCAAATACCTACTATGGCTACACCTTC. Protein sequence: CASSLRRDSNTYYGYTF.